These T cell receptor beta chains were read from a single sample in a study of blood T cell repertoires in COVID-19. Data came from immunoSEQ multiplex PCR; TCRdb stores just in-frame clones and leaves some out. The sample shows around 200,000 clones, 90% of them seen only once. Sequencing was carried out using PBMCs or T cells enriched from blood (not recorded which). These TCRs come from a man aged 30-40 years who had recovered from COVID-19. The CDR3 runs from the conserved cysteine through the conserved F or W. Each record gives: D gene, V gene, J gene, clone size, CDR3 protein, CDR3 DNA. D genes are given only for firm matches. Rows give clone size only sometimes, using once, few, many, or a class for an expanded clone.

.	TRBV7-6	TRBJ2-3	.	CASSSRGTDTQYF	TGTGCCAGCAGCTCCCGCGGCACAGATACGCAGTATTTT
TRBD1	TRBV23-1	TRBJ2-7	.	CASSPTGQPFYEQYF	TGCGCCAGCAGCCCAACGGGACAGCCTTTCTACGAGCAGTACTTC
TRBD1	TRBV19	TRBJ2-1	.	CASSTSQGALVLF	TGTGCCAGTAGTACCAGTCAGGGGGCTCTAGTACTCTTC
TRBD1	TRBV5-1	TRBJ1-2	.	CASSFGLTSPQGNGYTF	TGCGCCAGCAGCTTTGGATTGACTTCTCCACAGGGGAATGGCTACACCTTC
.	TRBV5-6	TRBJ1-1	.	CASSLVSDSLNTEAFF	TGTGCCAGCAGCTTGGTTTCGGACAGCTTGAACACTGAAGCTTTCTTT
.	TRBV5-4	TRBJ2-1	.	CASSLDATEQFF	TGTGCCAGCAGCTTGGACGCGACAGAGCAGTTCTTC
.	TRBV13	TRBJ2-3	.	CASSQGSDTQYF	TGTGCCAGCAGCCAGGGGTCAGATACGCAGTATTTT
TRBD1	TRBV5-8	TRBJ1-5	.	CASSSDRGTNGQPQHF	TGTGCCAGCAGCTCGGACAGGGGAACGAATGGTCAGCCCCAGCATTTT
.	TRBV27	TRBJ2-2	.	CASSSPPARRSGGSGELFF	TGTGCCAGCAGTTCCCCACCAGCGCGACGGAGTGGAGGCTCCGGGGAGCTGTTTTTT
.	TRBV15	TRBJ1-5	.	CATSSSWGQGPNQPQHF	TGTGCCACCAGTTCATCTTGGGGTCAGGGCCCCAATCAGCCCCAGCATTTT
TRBD2	TRBV7-2	TRBJ2-5	.	CASSLGVREGRGTQYF	TGTGCCAGCAGCTTAGGGGTGCGGGAGGGCCGTGGGACCCAGTACTTC
TRBD1	TRBV6-5	TRBJ1-5	.	CASRGGQLSNQPQHF	TGTGCCAGCAGAGGGGGACAGCTTAGCAATCAGCCCCAGCATTTT
TRBD2	TRBV27	TRBJ2-4	.	CASSLAGGPKNIQYF	TGTGCCAGCAGTTTAGCGGGAGGGCCAAAAAACATTCAGTACTTC
TRBD2	TRBV19	TRBJ2-1	.	CASSIDPSGTSFYNEQFF	TGTGCCAGTAGTATAGACCCTTCCGGGACTAGCTTCTACAATGAGCAGTTCTTC
TRBD1	TRBV10-3	TRBJ1-4	.	CAAHSGGGEKLFF	TGTGCCGCCCACTCAGGGGGTGGAGAAAAACTGTTTTTT
.	TRBV5-1	TRBJ2-7	.	CASSFGGAYEQYF	TGCGCCAGCAGTTTTGGGGGCGCCTACGAGCAGTACTTC
.	TRBV9	TRBJ2-1	.	CASSRGQTYNEQFF	TGTGCCAGCAGCAGAGGACAGACTTACAATGAGCAGTTCTTC
.	TRBV6-5	TRBJ1-1	few	CASSYSTGNTEAFF	TGTGCCAGCAGTTACTCGACAGGGAACACTGAAGCTTTCTTT
TRBD1	TRBV6-1	TRBJ1-2	.	CASSEWGQGYYGYTF	TGTGCCAGCAGTGAATGGGGACAGGGGTACTATGGCTACACCTTC
.	TRBV6-4	TRBJ2-3	.	CASSEWPYTDTQYF	TGTGCCAGCAGTGAGTGGCCTTACACAGATACGCAGTATTTT
.	TRBV5-8	TRBJ1-4	.	CASSLGRGRKLFF	TGTGCCAGCAGCTTGGGCAGGGGTAGAAAACTGTTTTTT
TRBD2	TRBV27	TRBJ2-3	.	CASSLGTGGEDTQYF	TGTGCCAGCAGTCTAGGGACGGGAGGGGAGGATACGCAGTATTTT
TRBD1	TRBV14	TRBJ2-7	.	CASSQVTGVDEQYF	TGTGCCAGCAGCCAAGTTACAGGGGTAGACGAGCAGTACTTC
TRBD2	TRBV7-9	TRBJ2-2	.	CASSSMISGSISGELFF	TGTGCCAGCAGCTCAATGATTAGCGGGAGTATATCCGGGGAGCTGTTTTTT
TRBD2	TRBV5-1	TRBJ2-3	.	CASSSGTSGATDTQYF	TGCGCCAGCAGCTCGGGGACTAGCGGGGCCACAGATACGCAGTATTTT
.	TRBV29-1	TRBJ2-3	once	CSVGDEDTQYF	TGCAGCGTCGGGGATGAAGATACGCAGTATTTT
.	TRBV7-6	TRBJ1-5	.	CASSLAQGLSNQPQHF	TGTGCCAGCAGCTTAGCGCAGGGCTTGAGCAATCAGCCCCAGCATTTT
.	TRBV7-2	TRBJ1-2	.	CASSLAVGLYGYTF	TGTGCCAGCAGCTTAGCTGTGGGACTCTATGGCTACACCTTC
.	TRBV3-1/TRBV3-2	TRBJ2-7	.	CASSPTTGGGTYEQYF	TGTGCCAGCAGCCCAACAACAGGGGGGGGTACCTACGAGCAGTACTTC
TRBD1	TRBV28	TRBJ1-4	.	CASRYRGHSEKLFF	TGTGCCAGCCGTTACAGGGGGCATAGTGAAAAACTGTTTTTT
TRBD2	TRBV9	TRBJ2-1	once	CASSVTSGSVNEQFF	TGTGCCAGCAGCGTAACTAGCGGGAGCGTCAATGAGCAGTTCTTC
TRBD2	TRBV18	TRBJ2-1	.	CASSRAPSGGRTSYNEQFF	TGTGCCAGCTCACGAGCTCCTAGCGGGGGGCGAACCTCCTACAATGAGCAGTTCTTC
.	TRBV6-2/TRBV6-3	TRBJ1-5	.	CASSSPTGYSNQPQHF	TGTGCCAGCAGTTCCCCAACAGGGTATAGCAATCAGCCCCAGCATTTT
TRBD1	TRBV2	TRBJ1-6	.	CASTGGRSSYNSPLHF	TGTGCCAGCACAGGGGGCAGGAGCTCCTATAATTCACCCCTCCACTTT
TRBD1	TRBV5-1	TRBJ1-1	.	CASSLQGTLNTEAFF	TGCGCCAGCAGCTTACAGGGGACCCTGAACACTGAAGCTTTCTTT
TRBD1	TRBV4-1	TRBJ2-7	.	CASSQGPPGQVPYEQYF	TGCGCCAGCAGCCAAGGTCCCCCGGGACAGGTCCCCTACGAGCAGTACTTC
TRBD1	TRBV5-4	TRBJ2-3	.	CASSLRQGYSTDTQYF	TGTGCCAGCAGCTTGAGACAGGGCTATAGCACAGATACGCAGTATTTT
.	TRBV5-1	TRBJ1-2	.	CASSLAPPGQRTNYGYTF	TGCGCCAGCAGCTTGGCCCCTCCAGGACAGAGGACTAACTATGGCTACACCTTC
TRBD1	TRBV27	TRBJ2-7	.	CASRSPSRDRFYEQYF	TGTGCCAGCAGATCCCCCTCGAGGGACAGATTCTACGAGCAGTACTTC
TRBD1	TRBV18	TRBJ2-7	.	CASSPSDRGSYEQYF	TGTGCCAGCTCACCATCGGACAGGGGCTCCTACGAGCAGTACTTC
.	TRBV7-8	TRBJ1-2	.	CASSLALGGSGYTF	TGTGCCAGCAGCTTAGCTTTGGGGGGGAGCGGCTACACCTTC
TRBD2	TRBV11-2	TRBJ2-3	.	CASSPIRHPRGVGHTQYF	TGTGCCAGCAGCCCCATTCGGCACCCGCGGGGGGTGGGCCATACGCAGTATTTT
.	TRBV30	TRBJ1-3	.	CAWSLLQVSGNTIYF	TGTGCCTGGAGCCTGCTACAGGTCTCTGGAAACACCATATATTTT